The 3 T cell receptor beta chains below all came from one sample that was sequenced in a study of T cells in Graves' hyperthyroidism and ophthalmopathy. Amplification of TCR beta CDR3 regions was performed using RNA transcripts as template. The HTBI set primed first-round TCR CDR3 RT-PCR. MiXCR, applied by TCRdb to the multiplex PCR reads, yields one record per CDR3 protein. The sample yields 600,000 or so distinct CDR3 sequences, 15% to 20% seen once. The specimen was blood. The receptor source for this set is a woman aged 25 to 45 with Graves' hyperthyroidism.

The chain employs TRBV11-2 and TRBJ2-5; 8 bases align to TRBD2. The CDR3 totals 15 residues. J gave up 5 bases and V 2 bases, and 7 bases lay outside the gene matches. Germline V gene lookup returns CDR1 SGHAT and CDR2 FQNNGV. For the CDR3, the DNA is TGTGCCAGCAGCTTATATGAGCGGGAGAAGGAGACCCAGTACTTC. Protein sequence: CASSLYEREKETQYF.

This clonotype was seen a few times. V gene TRBV29-1 combines with J gene TRBJ2-3, with 7 bases matching TRBD2. Germline CDR1 and CDR2: SQVTM and ANQGSEA. With V trimmed by 4 bases and J by 2 bases, 18 bases remained unmatched. The CDR3 consists of 18 residues. The CDR3 sequence is CSVATPQTIGRPTDTQYF. In nucleotides, the CDR3 is TGCAGCGTTGCTACACCTCAGACTATCGGGAGGCCCACAGATACGCAGTATTTT.

In its sample, this clonotype was seen many times. The gene calls are TRBV27 and TRBJ1-1; a weak D match, TRBD1 (6 bases). V lost 6 bases to trimming and J lost 7 bases, with 21 bases between them. Germline V gives CDR1 MNHEY, CDR2 SMNVEV (reference sequence). The CDR3 consists of 15 residues. The CDR3 here is CASRIITKGGGEAFF. Written as DNA, the CDR3 is TGTGCCAGCAGGATCATAACTAAGGGGGGCGGTGAAGCTTTCTTT.